These 22 T cell receptor beta chains share one sample of origin, sequenced in a study of blood T cells in healthy people across ages. Through a sample-barcoded 5' primer and a J-beta primer mix, a second PCR was run for about 6 to 11 cycles. TCRdb reprocessed the 5' RACE reads with MiXCR, giving one entry per CDR3 protein. The sample lists about 500,000 distinct CDR3 sequences; more than 20% were seen once. These data were likewise used in another study, on T cells of mothers and their children.

Sequenced input: blood. The receptors derive from a boy between 5 and 17 years old in good health.

Turning to this clonotype: One end of the junction does not line up with germline, which may come from a read error. The V and J genes are TRBV11-1 and TRBJ1-1, with D uncertain. The CDR3 runs 11 residues. In germline, CDR1 is SGHAT, CDR2 FQDESV (reference sequence). The CDR3 DNA reads TGTGTCAGCACCTCGGAGACTGAAGCTTTCTTT. Translating it yields CVSTSETEAFF.

Worth noting for this clonotype: This may come from a read error, since a much larger clone is one base off. This rearrangement joins TRBV29-1 to TRBJ2-1; D possibly uses TRBD1 or TRBD2 (6 bases each). Looked up from germline, CDR1 is SQVTM and CDR2 is ANQGSEA. The CDR3 runs 10 residues. The CDR3 coding sequence is TGCGGAGGGGGAGCGGGTGAGCAGTCCTTC. As protein: CGGGAGEQSF.

The rearrangement joins TRBV14 to TRBJ2-1; D is unclear. Trimming removed 3 bases at V and 4 bases at J, with 13 bases between. The length of the CDR3 is 15 residues. Per the germline V gene, CDR1 is SGHDN and CDR2 is FVKESK. The CDR3, as DNA: TGTGCCAGCAGCCAGGCCTGGACGGCTTACAATGAGCAGTTCTTC. Translating it yields CASSQAWTAYNEQFF.

CDR3 DNA sequence: TGCGCCAGCAGCCAAGATTGGGCTAGCGGGGGCGGAACGCAGTATTTT. Its protein is CASSQDWASGGGTQYF. The V call is TRBV4-3, the J call TRBJ2-3; 10 bases fit TRBD2. V shed 0 bases, J shed 9 bases, and the junction held 9 bases outside the gene matches. Germline V gene lookup returns CDR1 LGHNA and CDR2 YSLEER. The length of the CDR3 is 16 residues.

The rearrangement joins TRBV28 to TRBJ2-6; no clear D. Looked up from germline, CDR1 is MDHEN and CDR2 is SYDVKM. Trimming removed 7 bases from V and 0 bases from J, with 10 bases in between. The CDR3 length is 15 residues. CDR3 sequence: CASNPARSGANVLTF. CDR3 in DNA: TGTGCCAGCAACCCGGCTCGCTCTGGGGCCAACGTCCTGACTTTC.

This clonotype was counted a few times. The genes are TRBV3-1 and TRBJ2-7; D possibly corresponds to TRBD1 (5 bases). Trimming shortened V by 1 base and J by 7 bases, and 8 bases separated the two germline ends. The CDR3 runs to 12 residues. The germline CDR1 and CDR2 sequences are LGHDT and YNNKEL (reference sequence). The CDR3: CASSQVGQEQYF. The DNA for the CDR3 is TGTGCCAGCAGCCAAGTGGGGCAGGAGCAGTACTTC.

V usage is TRBV18 and J usage is TRBJ2-5; possible D gene TRBD1, 6 bases. The CDR3 loop spans 14 amino acids. V lost 10 bases to trimming and J lost 2 bases, with 17 bases between them. Germline values: CDR1 KGHSH, CDR2 LQKENI. CDR3 nucleotides: TGTGCCAACTCCCTCGGACAGTTACAAGAGACCCAGTACTTC. It specifies CANSLGQLQETQYF.

The table lists this clonotype with a few counts. This chain joins TRBV2 and TRBJ2-1; no definite D call. Deletions cut 6 bases from V and 0 bases from J, with 18 bases between. The CDR3 spans 17 residues. Germline loops: CDR1 SNHLY, CDR2 FYNNEI. CDR3 nucleotides: TGTGCCAGCAGAGATGGGCCCCGCTTCAGCTCCTACAATGAGCAGTTCTTC. Its translation is CASRDGPRFSSYNEQFF.

The J gene is TRBJ1-6, the V gene TRBV11-1; D remains ambiguous. V was cut by 4 bases and J by 8 bases, with 15 bases left in between. Germline V gene lookup returns CDR1 SGHAT and CDR2 FQDESV (reference sequence). The CDR3 sequence is 15 residues long. CDR3 in DNA: TGTGCCAGCAGCTCCGGGCGGCAGTTGGATTCACCCCTCCACTTT. It is translated as CASSSGRQLDSPLHF.

This clonotype was seen a handful of times. This is likely a read error, given that the CDR3 carries no conserved phenylalanine or tryptophan at its end. The V gene is TRBV2, the J gene TRBJ1-2; the match to TRBD1 covers 8 bases. The CDR3 length is 14 residues. V trimming: 7 bases; J trimming: 1 base; junction bases outside the gene matches: 5. CDR1 is SNHLY, CDR2 FYNNEI, per germline. The CDR3: CASMRTGINYGYTL. The CDR3 bases are TGTGCCAGCATGAGGACAGGGATTAACTATGGCTACACCCTC.

V is TRBV3-1 and J is TRBJ2-2; D unclear. Germline V CDR1 and CDR2: LGHDT, YNNKEL (reference sequence). Between the trimmed V and J ends, which lost 4 bases and 4 bases, there was a span of 13 bases. CDR3 length: 15 amino acids. The CDR3 nucleotides are TGTGCCAGCAGCCCAAGTCACAGCCTCACCGGGGAGCTGTTTTTT. It translates to CASSPSHSLTGELFF.

The gene calls are TRBV30 and TRBJ1-6; a possible D gene is TRBD1 (5 bases). The V end was cut by 2 bases, the J end by 13 bases, with 12 bases between. The length of the CDR3 is 12 residues. The V gene's germline CDR1 is GTSNPN and CDR2 SVGIG (reference sequence). The DNA for the CDR3 is TGTGCCTGGAGTCAGACAGCTACGCCCCTCCACTTT. Translating it yields CAWSQTATPLHF.

This clonotype has only one observation. V usage is TRBV28 and J usage is TRBJ1-1; D perhaps matches TRBD1 (5 bases). The germline gives CDR1 MDHEN, CDR2 SYDVKM. The CDR3 spans 16 residues. V lost 5 bases, J lost 5 bases, and 21 bases lay in between. The CDR3 is CASSIESGGGITEAFF. In DNA, the CDR3 is TGTGCCAGCAGTATCGAGTCCGGGGGGGGAATAACTGAAGCTTTCTTT.

The rearrangement uses TRBV5-1 and TRBJ2-1, with TRBD2 matching over 10 bases. Germline CDR1 SGHRS, CDR2 YFSETQ. This CDR3 has 16 amino acids. V shed 0 bases and J 3 bases; nucleotides not matched to a gene: 3. The CDR3 region has the DNA TGCGCCAGCAGCTTGGTCGGACTAGCGGACTACAATGAGCAGTTCTTC. Protein product: CASSLVGLADYNEQFF.

This clonotype was counted ten times or more. The chain couples TRBV25-1 to TRBJ2-1; 9 nucleotides align to TRBD1. Unmatched junction bases numbered 4, after V lost 5 bases and J lost 5 bases. The CDR3 consists of 14 residues. Germline CDR1 reads MGHDK; CDR2 reads SYGVNS. CDR3 sequence (DNA): TGTGCCAGCAGTTACCGGGACAGGGACAATGAGCAGTTCTTC. This codes for CASSYRDRDNEQFF.

As to this clonotype: One junction end disagrees with the germline gene, perhaps due to a read error. The CDR3: CASSDGDSNNEQFF. CDR3 coding DNA: TGTGCCAGCAGCGATGGGGACTCCAACAATGAGCAGTTCTTC. This chain links TRBV7-3 with TRBJ2-1; D perhaps matches TRBD2 (6 bases). The CDR3 is 14 residues long. CDR1 and CDR2 (germline): SGHTA, FQGTGA.

The chain recombines TRBV20-1 with TRBJ1-2; D possibly corresponds to TRBD1 (5 bases). The CDR3 totals 14 residues. Trimming removed 3 bases at V and 1 base at J, with 12 bases between. Per germline, CDR1 DFQATT and CDR2 SNEGSKA (reference sequence). In nucleotides, the CDR3 is TGCAGTGCTAGTCGCGGGGCCTATAACTATGGCTACACCTTC. Translation gives CSASRGAYNYGYTF.

The J gene is TRBJ2-3, the V gene TRBV28, with D possibly being TRBD1 (5 bases). Germline values: CDR1 MDHEN, CDR2 SYDVKM. This CDR3 is built from 15 residues. The ends were cut back, 7 bases at V and 5 bases at J, with 19 bases in the middle. The DNA of the CDR3 is TGTGCCAGCAAACTCCTAGTGGGTAGGGGAGATACGCAGTATTTT. Residues: CASKLLVGRGDTQYF.

Only a few counts were recorded for this clonotype. The rearrangement joins TRBV7-2 to TRBJ1-5; 7 nucleotides line up with TRBD1. Germline-derived CDR1 and CDR2 are SGHTA and FQGNSA. V was pared by 5 bases and J by 11 bases, with 12 bases of the junction left unmatched. CDR3 length: 14 amino acids. The CDR3 loop is CASSLGTDASAQHF. Written as DNA, the CDR3 is TGTGCCAGCAGCCTAGGGACAGACGCTTCGGCCCAGCATTTT.

The V gene is TRBV29-1, the J gene TRBJ2-1, with TRBD1 matching over 7 bases. The CDR3 totals 15 residues. The germline gives CDR1 SQVTM, CDR2 ANQGSEA. V trimming: 6 bases; J trimming: 6 bases; junction bases outside the gene matches: 14. The CDR3 loop is CSVVARQGRVNEQFF. CDR3 DNA: TGCAGCGTCGTAGCTCGACAGGGCCGTGTCAATGAGCAGTTCTTC.

The chain recombines TRBV4-1 with TRBJ2-5, with 9 bases aligning to TRBD2. The V and J ends lost 4 bases and 4 bases, in that order; junction bases with no gene match: 7. CDR1 is MGHRA and CDR2 is YSYEKL in the germline V gene. This CDR3 contains 15 residues. CDR3 sequence reads: CASSRIAGEVETQYF. The CDR3 DNA follows: TGCGCCAGCAGCCGCATAGCGGGAGAGGTAGAGACCCAGTACTTC.

The chain recombines TRBV11-3 with TRBJ2-5; possibly TRBD1 for D (6 bases). The V and J ends lost 1 base and 1 base respectively, with 10 bases between them. The germline V gene encodes CDR1 SGHNT and CDR2 YENEEA. The CDR3 length is 15 residues. The DNA for the CDR3 is TGTGCCAGCAGCTTAGGACAGGCGACCCAAGAGACCCAGTACTTC. Protein sequence: CASSLGQATQETQYF.